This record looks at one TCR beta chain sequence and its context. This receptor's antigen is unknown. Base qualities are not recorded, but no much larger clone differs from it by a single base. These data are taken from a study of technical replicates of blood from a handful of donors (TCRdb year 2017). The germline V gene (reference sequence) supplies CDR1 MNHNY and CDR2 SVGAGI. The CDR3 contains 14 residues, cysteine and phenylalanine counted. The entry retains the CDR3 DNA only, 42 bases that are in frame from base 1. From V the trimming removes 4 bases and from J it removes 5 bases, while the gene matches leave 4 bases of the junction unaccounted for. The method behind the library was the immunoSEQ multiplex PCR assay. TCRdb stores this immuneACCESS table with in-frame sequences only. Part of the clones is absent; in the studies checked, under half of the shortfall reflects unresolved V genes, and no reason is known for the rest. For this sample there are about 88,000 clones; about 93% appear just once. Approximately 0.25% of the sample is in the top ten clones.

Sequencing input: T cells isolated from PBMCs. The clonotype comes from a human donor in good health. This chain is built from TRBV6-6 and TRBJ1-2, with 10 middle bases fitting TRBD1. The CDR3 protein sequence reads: CASSSAGQGYGYTF. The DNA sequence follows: TGTGCCAGCAGTTCCGCGGGACAGGGGTATGGCTACACCTTC.